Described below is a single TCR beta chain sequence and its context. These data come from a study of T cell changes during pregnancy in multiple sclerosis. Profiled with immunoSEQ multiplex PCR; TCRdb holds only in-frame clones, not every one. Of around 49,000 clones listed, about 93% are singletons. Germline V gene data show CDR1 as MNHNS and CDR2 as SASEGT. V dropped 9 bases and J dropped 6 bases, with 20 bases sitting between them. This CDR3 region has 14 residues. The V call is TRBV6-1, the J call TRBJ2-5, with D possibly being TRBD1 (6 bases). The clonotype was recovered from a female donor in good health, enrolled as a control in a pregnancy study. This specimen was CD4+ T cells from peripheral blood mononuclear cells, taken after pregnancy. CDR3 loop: CASERSGQTQTQYF. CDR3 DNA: TGTGCCAGTGAGAGGTCTGGACAGACCCAGACCCAGTACTTC.